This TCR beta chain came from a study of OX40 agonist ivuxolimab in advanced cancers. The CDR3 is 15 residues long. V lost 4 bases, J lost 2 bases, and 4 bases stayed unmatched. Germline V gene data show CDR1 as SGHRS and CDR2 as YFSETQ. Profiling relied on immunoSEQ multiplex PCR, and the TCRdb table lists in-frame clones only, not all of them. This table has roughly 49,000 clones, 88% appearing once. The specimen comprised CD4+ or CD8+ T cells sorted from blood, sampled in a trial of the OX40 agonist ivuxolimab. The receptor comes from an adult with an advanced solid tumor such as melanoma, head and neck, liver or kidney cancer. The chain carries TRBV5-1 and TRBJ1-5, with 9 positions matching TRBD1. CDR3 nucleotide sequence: TGCGCCAGCAGCACCACAGGGGGCGGCAATCAGCCCCAGCATTTT. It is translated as CASSTTGGGNQPQHF.